The 31 T cell receptor beta chains given below trace back to one sample, sequenced in a study of blood T cell repertoires in COVID-19. Repertoires were generated with immunoSEQ multiplex PCR, while TCRdb's copy carries only in-frame clones and drops some. The sample has roughly 250,000 clones, over 80% seen once. Specimen: peripheral blood. Source of these receptors: a woman aged 40 to 49 who had recovered from COVID-19.

The chain carries TRBV3-1 (or the pseudogene TRBV3-2) and TRBJ1-4; possibly TRBD1 for D (6 bases). Trimming took 1 base from V and 12 from J, leaving 9 bases between them. From germline, CDR1 is LGHDT and CDR2 YNNKEL (reference sequence). The CDR3 extends over 12 amino acids. The CDR3 DNA reads as TGTGCCAGCAGCCAAGCCAGGGGACAACTGTTTTTT. Residues: CASSQARGQLFF.

This clone was found once. The J gene is TRBJ2-1, the V gene TRBV19; D gene uncertain. The germline gives CDR1 LNHDA, CDR2 SQIVND (reference sequence). Deletions cut 4 bases from V and 5 bases from J, with 18 bases between. The CDR3 is made up of 16 amino acids. The CDR3 sequence: CASSTYTDLTDNEQFF. The CDR3 bases are TGTGCCAGTAGTACTTACACGGATTTAACAGACAATGAGCAGTTCTTC.

This chain uses TRBV10-1 with TRBJ2-1; D is perhaps TRBD1 (6 bases). Germline V CDR1 and CDR2: WNHNN, SYGVQD (reference sequence). V gave up 5 bases and J gave up 6 bases, with 14 bases separating them. The CDR3 consists of 14 residues. DNA for the CDR3: TGCGCCAGCAGTTTTCAGGGGCTCAGCAATGAGCAGTTCTTC. This translates into CASSFQGLSNEQFF.

The V gene is TRBV11-3, the J gene TRBJ1-2; no clear D gene. This CDR3 spans 13 amino acids. The germline CDR1 and CDR2 sequences are SGHNT and YENEEA. Trimming left V 0 bases short and J 8 bases short, with 10 bases between. The CDR3 protein is CASSLDAGGGYTF. The CDR3 DNA follows: TGTGCCAGCAGCTTAGACGCGGGAGGCGGCTACACCTTC.

The rearrangement uses TRBV2 and TRBJ1-4; D is perhaps TRBD1 (5 bases). The CDR3 sequence is 14 residues long. Germline V gene sequence: CDR1 SNHLY, CDR2 FYNNEI. The V and J ends lost 3 bases and 5 bases respectively, with 10 bases between them. Written as DNA, the CDR3 is TGTGCCAGCAGTGAGCACAGGCGGAATGAAAAACTGTTTTTT. Translation: CASSEHRRNEKLFF.

There are a few counts of this clone. The V gene is TRBV7-9, the J gene TRBJ2-3; the match to TRBD2 covers 7 bases. V dropped 2 bases and J dropped 5; count of bases not matched to a gene: 4. This CDR3 has 14 amino acids. The germline V gene has CDR1 SEHNR and CDR2 FQNEAQ (reference sequence). This CDR3 reads CASSLPRGVDTQYF. CDR3 nucleotides: TGTGCCAGCAGCTTACCCCGGGGGGTAGATACGCAGTATTTT.

The chain's CDR3 is CASSITTSGGAGELFF. CDR3 sequence (DNA): TGTGCCAGCAGCATAACAACTAGCGGGGGGGCCGGGGAGCTGTTTTTT. The rearrangement joins TRBV7-8 to TRBJ2-2, with 13 positions matching TRBD2. Losses at the gene ends were 5 bases for V and 6 bases for J; bases not matched to a gene: 6. Germline lookup yields CDR1 SGHVS and CDR2 FQNEAQ. The CDR3 is made up of 16 amino acids.

The V gene is TRBV5-5, the J gene TRBJ1-6, with 8 bases that match TRBD1. Trimming cost V 4 bases and J 19 bases; bases outside gene matches: 13. Germline CDR1 and CDR2: SGHKS and YYEKEE (reference sequence). The CDR3 has 13 amino acids. CDR3 in amino acids: CASSPYEHRGGHF. CDR3 coding DNA: TGTGCCAGCAGCCCCTACGAACACAGGGGGGGACACTTT.

This clone has only one observation. The rearrangement uses TRBV5-1 and TRBJ1-1, with a weak D call TRBD1 (5 bases). CDR1 is SGHRS, CDR2 YFSETQ, per germline. The length of the CDR3 is 15 residues. V was shortened by 2 bases and J by 1 base, with 12 bases between the two germline ends. The CDR3 sequence: CASSFQGLSNTEAFF. In nucleotides, the CDR3 is TGCGCCAGCAGCTTTCAGGGACTGTCGAACACTGAAGCTTTCTTT.

This clone was found once. V is TRBV11-2 and J is TRBJ2-2; possible D gene TRBD1, 6 bases. With 2 bases removed from V and 0 bases from J, the gap between germline ends came to 10 bases. The CDR3 consists of 16 residues. Germline-derived CDR1 and CDR2 are SGHAT and FQNNGV. The CDR3 spells CASSLSGTPNTGELFF. As DNA, the CDR3 is TGTGCCAGCAGCTTATCCGGGACACCGAACACCGGGGAGCTGTTTTTT.

The J gene is TRBJ1-6, the V gene TRBV5-1; D perhaps matches TRBD1 (6 bases). The ends were cut back, 4 bases at V and 5 bases at J, with 16 bases in the middle. CDR3 length: 16 residues. Germline assignment: CDR1 SGHRS and CDR2 YFSETQ. CDR3 sequence reads: CASSQTTGFDNSPLHF. The CDR3 bases are TGCGCCAGCAGCCAAACCACAGGGTTCGATAATTCACCCCTCCACTTT.

The rearrangement joins TRBV4-1 to TRBJ2-3; D is undetermined. The CDR3 is made up of 15 amino acids. Trimming removed 5 bases from V and 3 bases from J, with 15 bases in between. From germline, CDR1 is MGHRA and CDR2 YSYEKL. CDR3: CASSARHSRTDTQYF. CDR3 DNA sequence: TGCGCCAGCAGCGCAAGACACAGTCGGACAGATACGCAGTATTTT.

CDR3 DNA: TGTGCCAGCAGTGAACTACCGGGGGGAAGCACAGATACGCAGTATTTT. As protein: CASSELPGGSTDTQYF. V gene TRBV2 combines with J gene TRBJ2-3; the match to TRBD2 covers 7 bases. Per germline, CDR1 SNHLY and CDR2 FYNNEI. V was pared by 2 bases and J by 0 bases, with 5 bases of the junction left unmatched. The CDR3 length is 16 residues.

This chain connects TRBV11-2 to TRBJ2-7, with a possible D match to TRBD2 (5 bases). From germline, CDR1 is SGHAT and CDR2 FQNNGV. This CDR3 is 18 amino acids long. V was shortened by 2 bases and J by 7 bases, with 27 bases between the two germline ends. CDR3 nucleotide sequence: TGTGCCAGCAGCTTAAACGGATACGGACTTGGGCTAGCTGGTGAGCAGTACTTC. Translating it yields CASSLNGYGLGLAGEQYF. Combining the CDR3 with reference TRBV11-2 and TRBJ2-7 gives the whole variable domain EAGVAQSPRYKIIEKRQSVAFWCNPISGHATLYWYQQILGQGPKLLIQFQNNGVVDDSQLPKDRFSAERLKGVDSTLKIQPAKLEDSAVYLCASSLNGYGLGLAGEQYFGPGTRLTVT.

The genes are TRBV29-1 and TRBJ2-3; D ambiguous. The germline gives CDR1 SQVTM, CDR2 ANQGSEA. Trimming cost V 2 bases and J 1 base, with 7 bases left between them. This CDR3 spans 13 amino acids. The CDR3 is CSVEQDRTDTQYF. CDR3 bases: TGCAGCGTTGAACAGGATCGCACAGATACGCAGTATTTT.

The gene calls are TRBV28 and TRBJ2-7; D gene ambiguous. The CDR3 length is 16 residues. Per the germline V gene, CDR1 is MDHEN and CDR2 is SYDVKM. Trimming took off 4 bases at V and 0 bases at J, with 16 bases between the two ends. In nucleotides, the CDR3 is TGTGCCAGCAGTTCCCCCGCGGTGACCATCTCCTACGAGCAGTACTTC. It is translated as CASSSPAVTISYEQYF.

J is TRBJ1-1 and V is TRBV14, with D perhaps TRBD1 (5 bases). Trimming took 3 bases from V and 3 from J, leaving 14 bases between them. Germline V gene data show CDR1 as SGHDN and CDR2 as FVKESK. CDR3 length equals 15 residues. The chain's CDR3 is CASSHQGRGYTEAFF. As DNA, the CDR3 is TGTGCCAGCAGCCACCAAGGTAGGGGTTACACTGAAGCTTTCTTT.

V is TRBV5-4 and J is TRBJ2-7, with 14 nucleotides matching TRBD2. Looked up from germline, CDR1 is SGHNT and CDR2 is YYREEE (reference sequence). The CDR3 has 17 residues. V shed 0 bases and J 4 bases; nucleotides not matched to a gene: 6. The chain's CDR3 is CASSLGLTSGGAYEQYF. The CDR3 coding sequence is TGTGCCAGCAGCTTGGGTCTGACTAGCGGGGGGGCTTACGAGCAGTACTTC.

There are a few counts of this clone. This chain uses TRBV29-1 with TRBJ2-3; 7 bases line up with TRBD2. V lost 6 bases, J lost 2 bases, and 8 bases stayed unmatched. CDR3 size: 14 residues. Germline V gives CDR1 SQVTM, CDR2 ANQGSEA. The CDR3 nucleotides read TGCAGCGTCCAAGCAGCGGGACCCACAGATACGCAGTATTTT. Encoded protein: CSVQAAGPTDTQYF.

The CDR3 nucleotides are TGTGCCAGCAGCCGGGGCGCCCAAGAGACCCAGTACTTC. It codes for CASSRGAQETQYF. The chain has TRBV3-1 (or the pseudogene TRBV3-2) and TRBJ2-5, with a possible D match to TRBD1 (5 bases). Trimming removed 4 bases from V and 1 base from J, with 7 bases in between. The CDR3 consists of 13 residues. Germline values: CDR1 LGHDT, CDR2 YNNKEL (reference sequence).

The gene calls are TRBV27 and TRBJ2-1; no reliable D call. Looked up from germline, CDR1 is MNHEY and CDR2 is SMNVEV (reference sequence). Deletions cut 7 bases from V and 5 bases from J, with 9 bases between. The CDR3 totals 12 residues. CDR3 nucleotide sequence: TGTGCCAGCATTACTTATAACAATGAGCAGTTCTTC. Encoded protein: CASITYNNEQFF.

The chain employs TRBV28 and TRBJ1-1, with a tentative D call TRBD1 (5 bases). This CDR3 contains 12 residues. Germline assignment: CDR1 MDHEN and CDR2 SYDVKM. V gave up 8 bases and J gave up 2 bases, with 9 bases separating them. CDR3 protein: CASGADNTEAFF. For the CDR3, the DNA is TGTGCCAGCGGGGCAGATAACACTGAAGCTTTCTTT.

The chain carries TRBV6-6 and TRBJ2-1, with a tentative D call TRBD2 (6 bases). The CDR3 loop spans 16 amino acids. Trimming took off 6 bases at V and 8 bases at J, with 23 bases between the two ends. Germline V gives CDR1 MNHNY, CDR2 SVGAGI (reference sequence). CDR3 residues: CASSDPGDTASDEQFF. As DNA, the CDR3 is TGTGCCAGCAGCGACCCGGGGGATACAGCGAGCGATGAGCAGTTCTTC.

This chain uses TRBV3-1 (or the pseudogene TRBV3-2) with TRBJ2-5, with D perhaps TRBD2 (7 bases). The V gene's germline CDR1 is LGHDT and CDR2 YNNKEL (reference sequence). The CDR3 has 12 amino acids. Deletions cut 5 bases from V and 8 bases from J, with 12 bases between. The CDR3 region has the DNA TGTGCCAGCAGCAGGGAGGGGGGAACCCAGTACTTC. It is translated as CASSREGGTQYF.

This clone showed up just once. J is TRBJ1-4 and V is TRBV28, with 10 bases matching TRBD1. This CDR3 is built from 16 residues. With 4 bases clipped from V and 6 bases from J, the junction kept 8 bases outside the gene matches. The germline V gene encodes CDR1 MDHEN and CDR2 SYDVKM. The CDR3 DNA follows: TGTGCCAGCAGTTCCGGACAGGGGGGTCATCATGAAAAACTGTTTTTT. As protein: CASSSGQGGHHEKLFF.

The CDR3 sequence: CASSRGGSETQYF. The CDR3 nucleotides read TGCGCCAGCAGTAGAGGCGGCTCGGAGACCCAGTACTTC. The chain has TRBV5-1 and TRBJ2-5; the D is unclear. There are 13 residues in the CDR3. From germline, CDR1 is SGHRS and CDR2 YFSETQ. V was shortened by 5 bases and J by 5 bases, with 13 bases between the two germline ends.

The gene calls are TRBV18 and TRBJ1-1; perhaps TRBD1 as D (5 bases). Looked up from germline, CDR1 is KGHSH and CDR2 is LQKENI. The CDR3 runs to 13 residues. Trimming removed 2 bases at V and 3 bases at J, with 7 bases between. CDR3 amino acids: CASSPARDTEAFF. CDR3 DNA: TGTGCCAGCTCACCAGCCAGGGACACTGAAGCTTTCTTT.

The chain uses TRBV5-1 and TRBJ2-2; D not resolved. V gave up 0 bases and J gave up 3 bases, with 6 bases separating them. Germline-derived CDR1 and CDR2 are SGHRS and YFSETQ. The CDR3 contains 14 residues. The CDR3 here is CASSLASYTGELFF. The CDR3 nucleotides read TGCGCCAGCAGCTTGGCCTCCTACACCGGGGAGCTGTTTTTT.

The rearrangement links TRBV5-1 to TRBJ2-3; TRBD1 matches 7 bases. This CDR3 is built from 15 residues. The ends lost 3 bases at V and 1 base at J; junction bases unmatched: 5. Germline values: CDR1 SGHRS, CDR2 YFSETQ. CDR3 sequence: CASSSDGQGTDTQYF. CDR3 in DNA: TGCGCCAGCAGCTCGGATGGACAGGGCACAGATACGCAGTATTTT.

Details on this clone: One end of the junction is discordant with germline, which a read error may explain. J is TRBJ1-2 and V is TRBV11-2; the D is unclear. The CDR3 extends over 12 amino acids. Germline lookup yields CDR1 SGHAT and CDR2 FQNNGV. CDR3 sequence: CASNLYPGGYTF. In DNA, the CDR3 is TGTGCCAGCAACTTATATCCAGGAGGGTACACCTTC.

This rearrangement joins TRBV7-2 to TRBJ2-1, with 10 positions matching TRBD2. Germline CDR1 and CDR2: SGHTA and FQGNSA. The CDR3 is made up of 19 amino acids. After removal of 4 bases from V and 0 bases from J, the junction contained 12 bases not matched to a gene. The CDR3 nucleotides read TGTGCCAGCAGCTCCCTTAGCGGGGGGCTACCTCCCTCCTACAATGAGCAGTTCTTC. Protein sequence: CASSSLSGGLPPSYNEQFF. The whole variable domain, remainder taken from reference TRBV7-2 and TRBJ2-1, is GAGVSQSPSNKVTEKGKDVELRCDPISGHTALYWYRQSLGQGLEFLIYFQGNSAPDKSGLPSDRFSAERTGGSVSTLTIQRTQQEDSAVYLCASSSLSGGLPPSYNEQFFGPGTRLTVL.